These 20 T cell receptor beta chains came from one sample sequenced in a study of beta chain features in type 1 diabetes (dated by TCRdb to 2017 to 2018). The library was built by means of the immunoSEQ multiplex PCR assay. All of the isolated RNA was reverse transcribed with the High Capacity cDNA Reverse Transcription Kit, so expressed TCRB transcripts were sequenced. TCRdb stores this immuneACCESS table with in-frame sequences only. Part of the clones is absent; in the studies checked, under half of the shortfall reflects unresolved V genes, and no reason is known for the rest. This sample comprises about 930,000 clones, about a sixth of them detected only once. The ten largest account for about 0.02% of the sample. The sequencing input was naive CD4+ T cells from blood. The cell subset or site tag for this specimen amounts to: true naive CD4+ T cells. Every receptor here comes from a woman aged 18 to 35 in good health.

The chain uses TRBV11-2 and TRBJ2-1; 7 bases are a match to TRBD1. Trimming cost V 3 bases and J 2 bases; bases outside gene matches: 4. Germline lookup yields CDR1 SGHAT and CDR2 FQNNGV. This CDR3 region has 15 residues. CDR3 amino acids: CASSFIGGAYNEQFF. As DNA, the CDR3 is TGTGCCAGCAGCTTTATAGGGGGCGCCTACAATGAGCAGTTCTTC.

The rearrangement uses TRBV7-2 and TRBJ2-5; no definite D call. Trimming cost V 5 bases and J 7 bases, with 17 bases left between them. This CDR3 region has 14 residues. Germline V CDR1 and CDR2: SGHTA, FQGNSA. This CDR3 is CASSPPVRPGTQYF. The CDR3 coding sequence is TGTGCCAGCAGCCCTCCGGTCCGCCCGGGGACCCAGTACTTC.

This sequence joins TRBV10-3 and TRBJ2-1, with 8 bases aligning to TRBD1. The CDR3 runs 14 residues. With 4 bases clipped from V and 6 bases from J, the junction kept 5 bases outside the gene matches. Germline CDR1 and CDR2: ENHRY and SYGVKD. DNA for the CDR3: TGTGCCATCAGTGCCCCAGACAGGGGCAATGAGCAGTTCTTC. Amino acids: CAISAPDRGNEQFF.

This chain joins TRBV7-3 and TRBJ2-5; 14 bases agree with TRBD2. The trim removed 1 base at V and 4 bases at J, leaving 5 bases unmatched. The CDR3 sequence is 17 residues long. CDR1 SGHTA and CDR2 FQGTGA come from the germline V gene. The CDR3 region has the DNA TGTGCCAGCAGCTTAATGGGACTAGCGGGAGTAGGAGAGACCCAGTACTTC. It specifies CASSLMGLAGVGETQYF.

V usage is TRBV6-5 and J usage is TRBJ2-1; 8 bases match TRBD2. CDR3 length: 13 residues. Germline values: CDR1 MNHEY, CDR2 SVGAGI. The J segment lost 9 bases and the V segment lost 2 bases, leaving 3 bases of the junction unmatched. Here the CDR3 DNA reads TGTGCCAGCAGTTACAGCGGGAGTACTGAGCAGTTCTTC. This codes for CASSYSGSTEQFF.

This chain uses TRBV6-6 with TRBJ1-4; TRBD1 is a possible D gene (5 bases). V was clipped by 5 bases and J by 7 bases, with 17 bases between them. The CDR3 length is 15 residues. The germline V gene encodes CDR1 MNHNY and CDR2 SVGAGI (reference sequence). In DNA form, the CDR3 reads TGTGCCAGCAGTCCGGCTACAGGCCAGAGTGAAAAACTGTTTTTT. Its protein product is CASSPATGQSEKLFF.

The genes are TRBV10-2 and TRBJ2-1; TRBD2 agrees at 9 bases. Per germline, CDR1 WSHSY and CDR2 SAAADI. The CDR3 is 16 residues long. Trimming at V came to 5 bases and at J to 7 bases, leaving 12 bases not matched to a gene. CDR3 residues: CASSTTLAGDANEQFF. CDR3 coding DNA: TGCGCCAGCAGTACAACCTTAGCGGGAGATGCGAATGAGCAGTTCTTC.

The chain joins TRBV12-5 to TRBJ1-5, with D uncertain. The V and J ends lost 3 bases and 4 bases respectively, with 10 bases between them. CDR3 length: 14 residues. The germline V gene has CDR1 LGHNT and CDR2 FRNRAP. The CDR3 sequence is CASGFQAANQPQHF. CDR3 bases: TGTGCTAGTGGTTTTCAGGCGGCGAATCAGCCCCAGCATTTT.

The V gene is TRBV28, the J gene TRBJ2-3, with 13 nucleotides matching TRBD2. The CDR3 consists of 18 residues. V was pared by 6 bases and J by 3 bases, with 12 bases of the junction left unmatched. The germline V gene encodes CDR1 MDHEN and CDR2 SYDVKM. CDR3 sequence: CASSQGFGGLAGTDTQYF. CDR3 sequence (DNA): TGTGCCAGCAGCCAAGGGTTCGGGGGACTAGCGGGGACAGATACGCAGTATTTT.

This clone was seen more than once but under ten times. Within the sample, other DNA sequences also encode this same CDR3. The rearrangement uses TRBV7-3 and TRBJ2-3, with a tentative D call TRBD1 (6 bases). Germline CDR1 and CDR2: SGHTA and FQGTGA. This CDR3 is built from 14 residues. Trimming took 5 bases from V and 0 from J, leaving 9 bases between them. In nucleotides, the CDR3 is TGTGCCAGCAGCACTGGACAGAGCACAGATACGCAGTATTTT. Translating it yields CASSTGQSTDTQYF.

In this sample, this clone turned up a few times. The V and J genes are TRBV7-3 and TRBJ2-1, with 9 bases that match TRBD1. Per germline, CDR1 SGHTA and CDR2 FQGTGA. The V gene end was trimmed by 4 bases and the J gene end by 6 bases; junction bases not matched to a gene: 7. CDR3 size: 15 residues. CDR3 DNA: TGTGCCAGCAGCTATATTCGGACAGGGGTCAATGAGCAGTTCTTC. This translates into CASSYIRTGVNEQFF.

The chain is built from TRBV4-3 and TRBJ1-2; a weak D match, TRBD1 (5 bases). CDR1 and CDR2 from the germline V gene are LGHNA and YSLEER. The CDR3 has 19 residues. The V gene lost 1 base and the J gene lost 6 bases, with 27 bases spanning the gap. CDR3 loop: CASSQVPTTTAREADGYTF. In DNA, the CDR3 is TGCGCCAGCAGCCAAGTGCCTACAACAACTGCCAGGGAGGCAGATGGCTACACCTTC.

The chain uses TRBV11-2 and TRBJ2-7; D not certain. The germline gives CDR1 SGHAT, CDR2 FQNNGV. The CDR3 covers 13 residues. V shed 0 bases and J shed 3 bases, with 6 bases lying between them. CDR3: CASSLEVYYEQYF. CDR3 in DNA: TGTGCCAGCAGCTTAGAGGTCTACTACGAGCAGTACTTC.

This clone showed up just a few times. In DNA, the CDR3 is TGTGCCAGTATGAACCGACACTATGGCTACACCTTC. Translation: CASMNRHYGYTF. This chain connects TRBV19 to TRBJ1-2; D remains unclear. This CDR3 contains 12 residues. V was pared by 7 bases and J by 3 bases, with 9 bases between. Germline V CDR1 and CDR2: LNHDA, SQIVND (reference sequence).

The DNA of the CDR3 is TGTGCCAGCAGCTCTCGTGCGGCCAACACTGAAGCTTTCTTT. Its translation: CASSSRAANTEAFF. The V and J genes are TRBV7-2 and TRBJ1-1; D ambiguous. The CDR3 is 14 amino acids. V lost 4 bases and J 2 bases, leaving 11 bases between the germline ends. Germline CDR1 reads SGHTA; CDR2 reads FQGNSA.

The chain recombines TRBV19 with TRBJ1-4; D ambiguous. CDR3 length equals 14 residues. Deletions cut 5 bases from V and 8 bases from J, with 15 bases between. Germline CDR1 and CDR2: LNHDA and SQIVND (reference sequence). The CDR3 bases are TGTGCCAGTAGTGCTCAACATCTTAAGGAAAAACTGTTTTTT. Amino acids: CASSAQHLKEKLFF.

This rearrangement joins TRBV5-1 to TRBJ2-2; D is possibly TRBD1 (5 bases). V gave up 0 bases and J gave up 11 bases, with 8 bases separating them. The germline V gene encodes CDR1 SGHRS and CDR2 YFSETQ. The CDR3 spans 12 residues. The CDR3: CASSLGQGELFF. DNA of the CDR3: TGCGCCAGCAGCTTGGGCCAGGGTGAGCTGTTTTTT.

Regarding this clone: The sample holds other DNA sequences that translate to the same CDR3. This chain connects TRBV5-1 to TRBJ2-5, with D possibly matching TRBD1 (7 bases). This CDR3 has 14 amino acids. In germline, CDR1 is SGHRS, CDR2 YFSETQ. V gave up 3 bases and J gave up 3 bases, with 12 bases separating them. The CDR3 coding sequence is TGCGCCAGCAGCTCCGGCAGGGGGGAAGAGACCCAGTACTTC. It translates to CASSSGRGEETQYF.

V and J are TRBV7-9 and TRBJ1-4, with D tentatively TRBD1 (6 bases). Per the germline V gene, CDR1 is SEHNR and CDR2 is FQNEAQ (reference sequence). There are 14 residues in the CDR3. The V and J ends lost 4 bases and 5 bases respectively, with 11 bases between them. The CDR3 bases are TGTGCCAGCAGCTCGGTGGGGACAAATGAAAAACTGTTTTTT. Amino acid sequence: CASSSVGTNEKLFF.

This sequence joins TRBV5-1 and TRBJ2-2, with unresolved D. Germline CDR1 SGHRS, CDR2 YFSETQ. The V end was cut by 4 bases, the J end by 2 bases, with 9 bases between. The CDR3 totals 14 residues. The CDR3 loop reads CASSPLLNTGELFF. CDR3 DNA: TGCGCCAGCAGCCCGCTCCTCAACACCGGGGAGCTGTTTTTT.